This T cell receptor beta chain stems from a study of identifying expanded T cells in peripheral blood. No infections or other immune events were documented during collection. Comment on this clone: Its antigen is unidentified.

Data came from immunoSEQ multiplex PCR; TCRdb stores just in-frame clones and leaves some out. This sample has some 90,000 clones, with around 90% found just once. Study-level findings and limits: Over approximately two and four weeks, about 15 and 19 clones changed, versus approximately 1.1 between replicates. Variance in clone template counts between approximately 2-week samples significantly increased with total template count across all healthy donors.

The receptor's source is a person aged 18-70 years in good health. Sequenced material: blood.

CDR3 nucleotides: TGTGCCAGCAGCGAGAACTTGGAAAAACTGTTTTTT. This gives the protein CASSENLEKLFF. J is TRBJ1-4 and V is TRBV7-2; D ambiguous. CDR1 and CDR2 (germline): SGHTA, FQGNSA. V was pared by 5 bases and J by 8 bases, with 9 bases between. The CDR3 is 12 residues long.